This T cell receptor (beta chain) is from a study of T-cell memory formation after mild COVID-19. Study findings and constraints: The study found contracting CD4+ clones mainly in CM and EM and contracting CD8+ clones in EMRA. Later expanders leaned CD4+, whereas day 15 to 85 contracting clones were balanced CD4/CD8.

TCRdb reanalysed the 5' RACE reads using MiXCR and keeps one entry per CDR3 protein. The repertoire has 350,000 to 450,000 distinct CDR3 sequences, over 13% of them found once; the top ten carry approximately 20%. V lost 5 bases and J lost 2, with 18 bases in between. This CDR3 comprises 16 residues. Looked up from germline, CDR1 is SGHAT and CDR2 is FQNNGV. This clonotype was observed at least ten times. What it binds is unknown. What was sequenced was PBMCs or a T cell subset sorted from them (not recorded which). This TCR was sampled from a man aged 18 to 30 who had mild COVID-19 (a few samples of this study predate the infection). Cell type and time point are not known. The rearrangement uses TRBV11-2 and TRBJ1-2; D ambiguous. CDR3 region: CASSPSWGASNYGYTF. Here the CDR3 DNA reads TGTGCCAGCAGCCCCTCGTGGGGAGCTTCGAACTATGGCTACACCTTC. Variable domain in full (rest from reference TRBV11-2 and TRBJ1-2): EAGVAQSPRYKIIEKRQSVAFWCNPISGHATLYWYQQILGQGPKLLIQFQNNGVVDDSQLPKDRFSAERLKGVDSTLKIQPAKLEDSAVYLCASSPSWGASNYGYTFGSGTRLTVV.